The 2 T cell receptor beta chains given below trace back to one sample, sequenced in a study of cytomegalovirus exposure and HLA in healthy donors. Primers included in the PCR were 60 Vbeta and 13 Jbeta primers. TCRdb's copy holds only in-frame clones and misses some; the assay was immunoSEQ multiplex PCR. The sample shows 55,000 to 80,000 clones, roughly 80% of them seen only once. Sequencing input: PBMCs. These receptors were collected from a woman aged 25 to 45 in good health and CMV-seronegative.

This clone has only a few counts. The chain joins TRBV27 to TRBJ2-1, with D perhaps matching TRBD1 (5 bases). Trimming stripped 3 bases from V and 5 bases from J, with 14 bases between. This CDR3 spans 15 amino acids. CDR1 and CDR2 (germline): MNHEY, SMNVEV (reference sequence). CDR3 loop: CASSFRAGNNNEQFF. As DNA, the CDR3 is TGTGCCAGCAGTTTCCGGGCAGGGAATAACAATGAGCAGTTCTTC.

The chain employs TRBV4-2 and TRBJ1-5, with 11 bases that match TRBD1. This CDR3 is 16 amino acids long. Unmatched junction bases numbered 2, after V lost 0 bases and J lost 4 bases. CDR1 LGHNA and CDR2 YNFKEQ come from the germline V gene. The DNA for the CDR3 is TGTGCCAGCAGCCAAGAAGGGACAGGGGGTAATCAGCCCCAGCATTTT. It codes for CASSQEGTGGNQPQHF.